The following is a TCR beta chain sequence with its context. Its antigen is as yet unknown. The data are from a study of cytomegalovirus exposure and HLA in healthy donors. CDR3 length: 17 amino acids. V lost 0 bases and J lost 5; bases outside the gene matches: 11. Looked up from germline, CDR1 is SGHAT and CDR2 is FQNNGV. Findings of the study overall: In an earlier analysis, most TCR beta V segments were productive about 87% or about 30% of the time. Most CMV-associated TCR beta chains appeared HLA-restricted in a later analysis. The study found most TCR sequences rare, yet found some public TCRs in many donors.

PCR was performed using 60 Vbeta and 13 Jbeta primers. The data were produced by immunoSEQ multiplex PCR, yet TCRdb's version contains in-frame clones alone and is incomplete. Counted here are about 150,000 clones, 80% to 90% occurring once; the ten biggest clones make up under 2%. The V gene is TRBV11-2, the J gene TRBJ2-3, with 7 bases aligning to TRBD1. The source is a man aged 18 to 35 in good health and CMV-seronegative. Material: PBMCs. The CDR3 nucleotides are TGTGCCAGCAGCTTAGATCTTTCGGCAGGGGGAGAAGATACGCAGTATTTT. It translates to CASSLDLSAGGEDTQYF.